What follows describes a single T cell receptor (beta chain). Authors' processing steps: Estimates of nucleated cell counts were drawn from the amplification of reference gene primers. Data came from immunoSEQ multiplex PCR; TCRdb stores just in-frame clones and leaves some out. The V and J calls and clone size come from that table; D and trimming were worked out from the DNA. The sample has 95,000 to 120,000 clones; 85% to 90% are singletons. This specimen comes from a study of blood T cell repertoires in COVID-19. Study overall: Sites across the United States, Italy and Spain contributed samples from acute and convalescent COVID-19. Sources were T cells, B-cell-depleted T cells, or PBMCs; the material itself was cDNA or gDNA.

The CDR3 loop spans 13 amino acids. V was clipped by 7 bases and J by 7 bases; unmatched bases: 7. Germline V gene data show CDR1 as SQVTM and CDR2 as ANQGSEA. The sample taken for sequencing was peripheral blood. This sequence originates from a woman aged 55-70 years with COVID-19, enrolled during active disease. V usage is TRBV29-1 and J usage is TRBJ2-1; TRBD1 matches at 10 bases. CDR3 bases: TGCAGCGCGGGGGACAGGGGACGGAATGAGCAGTTCTTC. It specifies CSAGDRGRNEQFF.